This T cell receptor (beta chain) was observed in a study of STAT5B mutations in CD4+ large granular lymphocyte leukemia. Whole-study context: Among healthy donors, a particular HLA allele went with more CDR3 'QG' motifs.

Study-level points and caveats: Data were not HLA-matched across samples. Compared with healthy controls (2/35), patient top clones favored TRBV06 (8/27). Main leukemic clonotypes were patient-specific, but roughly 26% appeared at low frequency elsewhere.

Clones were sequenced by immunoSEQ multiplex PCR, and TCRdb holds only the in-frame ones, with some missing. The sample has fewer than 50,000 clones, more than 70% seen once. The germline CDR1 and CDR2 sequences are SGHAT and FQNNGV. The CDR3 spans 13 residues. V was pared by 0 bases and J by 4 bases, with 5 bases between. This clone came up once. Its matching antigen is unknown. The genes are TRBV11-2 and TRBJ2-3, with D hard to call. The sequence came from a human donor in good health. The sequenced sample consisted of CD4+ T cells from blood buffy coats. The CDR3 is CASSLDFPDTQYF. CDR3 DNA: TGTGCCAGCAGCTTAGATTTCCCAGATACGCAGTATTTT.